This section outlines one T cell receptor (beta chain) sequence together with its context. This CDR3 has 13 amino acids. Germline V gene data show CDR1 as SEHNR and CDR2 as FQNEAQ (reference sequence). Trimming took 11 bases from V and 2 from J, leaving 14 bases between them. These data are taken from a study of blood T cell repertoires in COVID-19. Study background: Both acute and convalescent COVID-19 samples were obtained from the United States, Italy and Spain.

Per the original methods: From reference gene primer amplification, estimates of nucleated cell counts were derived. The data were produced by immunoSEQ multiplex PCR, yet TCRdb's version contains in-frame clones alone and is incomplete. V and J calls and clone size follow that table, whereas D and trimming were derived from the DNA. The table records 200,000 to 250,000 clones, about 88% of them present only once. The sequenced material came from peripheral blood. The chain employs TRBV7-9 and TRBJ2-3; D remains unclear. The TCR sequence derives from a woman between 50 and 59 years old with COVID-19, enrolled during active disease. CDR3 nucleotide sequence: TGTGCCGCTAATCACCAGGCCACAGATACGCAGTATTTT. Translated: CAANHQATDTQYF.